This T cell receptor beta chain emerged from a study of T cell responses to AZD1222 COVID-19 vaccine. TCRdb's copy holds only in-frame clones and misses some; the assay was immunoSEQ multiplex PCR. The sample lists under 200,000 clones; roughly 93% were seen once. Sequenced material: peripheral blood, taken on day 0 of AZD1222 vaccination. The sequence derives from an adult in good health.

As DNA, the CDR3 is TGTGCCAGCAGCTGGGCCACAGATACGCAGTATTTT. Its translation: CASSWATDTQYF. The rearrangement uses TRBV5-4 and TRBJ2-3, with D unclear. CDR3 length: 12 amino acids. CDR1 is SGHNT and CDR2 is YYREEE in the germline V gene (reference sequence). V lost 3 bases and J lost 2, with 4 bases in between.